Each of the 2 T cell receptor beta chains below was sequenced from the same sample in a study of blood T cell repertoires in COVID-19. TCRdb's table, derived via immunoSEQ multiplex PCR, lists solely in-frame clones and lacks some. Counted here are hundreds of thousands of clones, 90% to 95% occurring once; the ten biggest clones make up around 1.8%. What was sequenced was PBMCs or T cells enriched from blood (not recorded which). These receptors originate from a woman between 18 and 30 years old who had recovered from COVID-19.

The CDR3 nucleotides are TGCGCCAGCAGCCAGCTGACTAGCGGGGGTCCGAATGAGCAGTTCTTC. Residues: CASSQLTSGGPNEQFF. The chain is built from TRBV4-3 and TRBJ2-1; 12 bases are a match to TRBD2. From germline, CDR1 is LGHNA and CDR2 YSLEER. This CDR3 has 16 amino acids. V shed 3 bases and J 7 bases; nucleotides not matched to a gene: 7.

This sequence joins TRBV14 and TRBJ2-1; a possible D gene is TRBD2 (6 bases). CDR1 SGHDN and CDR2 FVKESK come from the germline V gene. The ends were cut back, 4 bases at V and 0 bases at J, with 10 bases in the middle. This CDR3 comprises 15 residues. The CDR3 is CASSPGRGSYNEQFF. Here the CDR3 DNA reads TGTGCCAGCAGCCCCGGGCGGGGCTCCTACAATGAGCAGTTCTTC.